Presented here are 7 T cell receptor beta chains from one specimen sequenced in a study of regulatory T cells in long-lasting Graves disease. Time point of the sample: persistent/refractory GD, antithyroid drugs over 5 years with positive TRAb. PBMC-extracted RNA yielded the TCR library. Both iRepertoire HTBI primers and Arm-PCR of CDR3 regions were used to build the TCR beta libraries. A single record per CDR3 protein comes from TCRdb applying MiXCR to the multiplex PCR reads. Of more than 650,000 distinct CDR3 sequences listed, roughly 30% are singletons. Source: peripheral blood mononuclear cells (PBMCs), taken when the disease was refractory, from a patient treated with antithyroid drugs. The receptors here all came from a female donor with Graves disease.

This clonotype turned up a few times. The rearrangement uses TRBV11-2 and TRBJ1-1; 8 bases map to TRBD1. J lost 5 bases, V lost 1 base, and 6 bases had no gene match. The CDR3 is 15 amino acids. Germline V gives CDR1 SGHAT, CDR2 FQNNGV. CDR3 sequence (DNA): TGTGCCAGCAGCTTAGCGGCAGGGGGCCGGACTGAAGCTTTCTTT. Protein sequence: CASSLAAGGRTEAFF.

Worth noting for this clonotype: The junction does not match germline at one end; this may be a read error. This chain joins TRBV6-2 or TRBV6-3 and TRBJ2-2, with D perhaps TRBD1 (6 bases). Germline lookup yields CDR1 MNHEY and CDR2 SVGEGT. There are 15 residues in the CDR3. The CDR3 loop reads CASSYSTGRAGEPFF. For the CDR3, the DNA is TGTGCCAGCAGTTACTCCACAGGGAGAGCCGGGGAGCCGTTTTTT.

This clonotype was observed a few times. The chain employs TRBV3-1 and TRBJ1-1; a possible D gene is TRBD1 (5 bases). Germline V gene data show CDR1 as LGHDT and CDR2 as YNNKEL (reference sequence). The CDR3 consists of 18 residues. V was clipped by 1 base and J by 0 bases, with 18 bases between them. The CDR3 DNA sequence: TGTGCCAGCAGCCAAGGGGAATGGGGGTACGGCTTGAACACTGAAGCTTTCTTT. It specifies CASSQGEWGYGLNTEAFF.

The CDR3 nucleotides are TGTGCCAGCTCACCTCTACAGGAAAACTATGGCTACACCTTC. This codes for CASSPLQENYGYTF. V usage is TRBV28 and J usage is TRBJ1-2, with D perhaps matching TRBD1 (5 bases). Looked up from germline, CDR1 is MDHEN and CDR2 is SYDVKM. This CDR3 spans 14 amino acids. V was pared by 8 bases and J by 2 bases, with 15 bases between.

This sequence joins TRBV2 and TRBJ1-6; 8 bases line up with TRBD1. The CDR3 loop spans 15 amino acids. Trimming removed 0 bases from V and 14 bases from J; junction bases left unmatched: 9. Germline V gene sequence: CDR1 SNHLY, CDR2 FYNNEI. In nucleotides, the CDR3 is TGTGCCAGCAGTGAAGCGAGGGCAGGGGGCAGGACCCTCCACTTT. Its translation is CASSEARAGGRTLHF. The variable domain in full, completed from reference TRBV2 and TRBJ1-6, reads EPEVTQTPSHQVTQMGQEVILRCVPISNHLYFYWYRQILGQKVEFLVSFYNNEISEKSEIFDDQFSVERPDGSNFTLKIRSTKLEDSAMYFCASSEARAGGRTLHFGNGTRLTVT.

This clonotype appeared many times. This rearrangement joins TRBV18 to TRBJ1-1; D remains ambiguous. The CDR3 is 13 residues long. Germline V gene data show CDR1 as KGHSH and CDR2 as LQKENI. The ends were cut back, 2 bases at V and 4 bases at J, with 8 bases in the middle. CDR3 nucleotides: TGTGCCAGCTCACCAGTGCGGGGCACTGAAGCTTTCTTT. Residues: CASSPVRGTEAFF. The full variable domain, its missing parts supplied by reference TRBV18 and TRBJ1-1, is NAGVMQNPRHLVRRRGQEARLRCSPMKGHSHVYWYRQLPEEGLKFMVYLQKENIIDESGMPKERFSAEFPKEGPSILRIQQVVRGDSAAYFCASSPVRGTEAFFGQGTRLTVV.

There are a few counts of this clonotype. The V gene is TRBV20-1, the J gene TRBJ2-5, with 12 bases aligning to TRBD2. CDR1 is DFQATT and CDR2 is SNEGSKA in the germline V gene (reference sequence). J was trimmed by 4 bases and V by 6 bases; bases with no gene match: 6. The length of the CDR3 is 14 residues. The CDR3 loop is CSANLAGGRETQYF. The CDR3, as DNA: TGCAGTGCGAATCTAGCGGGAGGGCGAGAGACCCAGTACTTC.